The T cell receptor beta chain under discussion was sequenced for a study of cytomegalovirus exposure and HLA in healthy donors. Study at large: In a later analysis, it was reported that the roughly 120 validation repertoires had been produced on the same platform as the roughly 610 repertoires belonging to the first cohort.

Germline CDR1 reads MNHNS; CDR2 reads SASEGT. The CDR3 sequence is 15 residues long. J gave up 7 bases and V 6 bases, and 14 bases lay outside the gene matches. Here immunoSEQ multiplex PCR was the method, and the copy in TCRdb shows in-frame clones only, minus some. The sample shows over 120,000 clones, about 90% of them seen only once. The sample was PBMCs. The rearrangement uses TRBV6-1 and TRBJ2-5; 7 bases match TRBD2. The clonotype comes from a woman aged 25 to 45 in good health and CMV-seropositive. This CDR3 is CASRAAGLPTGTQYF. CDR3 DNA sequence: TGTGCCAGCAGGGCGGCGGGACTACCTACTGGGACCCAGTACTTC.